These 19 T cell receptor beta chains share one sample of origin, sequenced in a study of identical twins (dated by TCRdb to 2016 to 2018). Receptors were amplified or captured by 5' RACE. Sequencing relied on an Illumina HiSeq 2000. In-frame beta chains were kept once TCRdb had trimmed the public reads at Q25 with fastp and called clones with MiXCR. Each entry is one CDR3 protein sequence, shown with its most common DNA and genes. This sample holds about 200,000 distinct CDR3 sequences; less than 10% were observed only once. The ten largest clones take up around 5% of the sample. Sequencing was carried out using memory (CD45RO+) T cells sorted from blood. The cell subset or site label of this sample denotes: CD45RO+ enriched T cells. These receptors originate from a woman under 30 in good health.

A few counts support this clonotype. V usage is TRBV20-1 and J usage is TRBJ1-1, with D perhaps matching TRBD1 (5 bases). Deletions cut 3 bases from V and 3 bases from J, with 14 bases between. Per the germline V gene, CDR1 is DFQATT and CDR2 is SNEGSKA (reference sequence). This CDR3 contains 14 residues. CDR3 amino acids: CSASPREKYTEAFF. CDR3 nucleotide sequence: TGCAGTGCTAGCCCCAGGGAAAAATACACTGAAGCTTTCTTT.

This clonotype showed up many times. J is TRBJ2-1 and V is TRBV6-4, with 10 positions matching TRBD2. Germline CDR1 MRHNA, CDR2 SNTAGT. This CDR3 has 15 residues. V shed 3 bases, J shed 6 bases, and the junction held 5 bases outside the gene matches. Here the CDR3 reads CASSEEAGGANEQFF. The CDR3 region has the DNA TGTGCCAGCAGTGAGGAAGCGGGGGGGGCCAATGAGCAGTTCTTC.

This sequence joins TRBV7-2 and TRBJ2-2; the match to TRBD2 covers 8 bases. Germline V lookup: CDR1 SGHTA, CDR2 FQGNSA. The CDR3 is made up of 16 amino acids. V shed 1 base and J 7 bases; nucleotides not matched to a gene: 8. For the CDR3, the DNA is TGTGCCAGCAGCTTAGTAGCGACCGGGGGGGGCGGGGAGCTGTTTTTT. Amino acid sequence: CASSLVATGGGGELFF.

This clonotype was observed many times. CDR3 in DNA: TGTGCCACCAGTGATGCCCGGGACCCAGGGGGGACCCAGTACTTC. Translation: CATSDARDPGGTQYF. This chain joins TRBV24-1 and TRBJ2-5; 7 bases match TRBD1. CDR3 length equals 15 residues. In germline, CDR1 is KGHDR, CDR2 SFDVKD. V gave up 3 bases and J gave up 7 bases; unmatched junction bases: 10.

The sample holds a few counts of this clonotype. A read error may explain this, as a much larger clone is one base away. V usage is TRBV20-1 and J usage is TRBJ2-7; TRBD2 agrees at 11 bases. The CDR3 spans 17 residues. Germline lookup yields CDR1 DFQATT and CDR2 SNEGSKA (reference sequence). The DNA for the CDR3 is TGCTGTGCTAGGTTGGCTAGCGGGAGGACTAGCTCCTACGAGCAGTACTTC. This encodes CCARLASGRTSSYEQYF.

The sample holds a few counts of this clonotype. This rearrangement joins TRBV9 to TRBJ2-2, with unresolved D. Germline V gene sequence: CDR1 SGDLS, CDR2 YYNGEE. This CDR3 is 14 amino acids long. V lost 0 bases and J 6 bases, leaving 9 bases between the germline ends. As DNA, the CDR3 is TGTGCCAGCAGCGTAGATGGAGAGTCCGGGGAGCTGTTTTTT. This translates into CASSVDGESGELFF.

This clonotype has just a few counts. The rearrangement links TRBV5-1 to TRBJ2-7; D is possibly TRBD1 or TRBD2 (6 bases each). The CDR3 is made up of 16 amino acids. Trimming took 0 bases from V and 2 from J, leaving 15 bases between them. Per germline, CDR1 SGHRS and CDR2 YFSETQ. Here the CDR3 reads CASSLAGGGDTYEQYF. The CDR3, as DNA: TGCGCCAGCAGCTTGGCCGGTGGAGGGGACACCTACGAGCAGTACTTC.

This clonotype showed up many times. V gene TRBV7-2 combines with J gene TRBJ1-2; D is possibly TRBD1 (6 bases). CDR3 length: 12 amino acids. Per the germline V gene, CDR1 is SGHTA and CDR2 is FQGNSA. Trimming cost V 4 bases and J 5 bases, with 8 bases left between them. CDR3 in amino acids: CASSSTGYGYTF. The CDR3 region has the DNA TGTGCCAGCAGCTCTACAGGGTATGGCTACACCTTC.

This clonotype was seen only a few times. The chain links TRBV20-1 to TRBJ2-2; D is undetermined. The germline V gene has CDR1 DFQATT and CDR2 SNEGSKA (reference sequence). There are 12 residues in the CDR3. Deletions cut 5 bases from V and 1 base from J, with 5 bases between. CDR3 in amino acids: CSAGGNTGELFF. For the CDR3, the DNA is TGCAGTGCTGGCGGGAACACCGGGGAGCTGTTTTTT.

In this sample, this clonotype turned up a few times. The rearrangement links TRBV20-1 to TRBJ1-1; perhaps TRBD1 as D (6 bases). V was cut by 1 base and J by 6 bases, with 15 bases left in between. Germline values: CDR1 DFQATT, CDR2 SNEGSKA (reference sequence). This CDR3 region has 14 residues. The CDR3 region has the DNA TGCAGTGCTAGAGTATCTACAGGGAGGCCTGAAGCTTTCTTT. Amino acids: CSARVSTGRPEAFF.

This clonotype is a singleton in its sample. The genes are TRBV6-2 or TRBV6-3 and TRBJ2-6; weak D call: TRBD1 (6 bases). The CDR3 consists of 20 residues. CDR1 is MNHEY and CDR2 is SVGEGT in the germline V gene. With 0 bases removed from V and 0 bases from J, the gap between germline ends came to 18 bases. As DNA, the CDR3 is TGTGCCAGCAGTTACTCGACCCCTCTGGGGGCACCCTCTGGGGCCAACGTCCTGACTTTC. This sequence encodes CASSYSTPLGAPSGANVLTF.

The chain couples TRBV21-1 to TRBJ1-5; the D segment call TRBD1 is taken from the table without a DNA check. TRBV21-1 is tagged as a pseudogene. The length of the CDR3 is 17 residues. In DNA form, the CDR3 reads TGTGCCAGCACCTCAAGGGGACAGGGGCGAAGCAATCAGCCCCAGCATTTT. This gives the protein CASTSRGQGRSNQPQHF.

This clonotype was picked up many times. The chain links TRBV5-6 to TRBJ1-1; unclear D gene. Germline assignment: CDR1 SGHDT and CDR2 YYEEEE. This CDR3 is built from 15 residues. Trimming took 0 bases from V and 5 from J, leaving 14 bases between them. CDR3 in DNA: TGTGCCAGCAGCTTGGCGCGGCCTTTGAGGACTGAAGCTTTCTTT. It specifies CASSLARPLRTEAFF.

Many counts were recorded for this clonotype. This chain uses TRBV30 with TRBJ2-5; 12 positions match TRBD2. Germline CDR1 reads GTSNPN; CDR2 reads SVGIG (reference sequence). The CDR3 contains 13 residues. V was pared by 3 bases and J by 5 bases, with 1 base of the junction left unmatched. CDR3 amino acids: CAWRTSGSETQYF. CDR3 in DNA: TGTGCCTGGAGGACTAGCGGGAGTGAGACCCAGTACTTC. The variable domain in full, with the rest retrieved from reference TRBV30 and TRBJ2-5, is SQTIHQWPATLVQPVGSPLSLECTVEGTSNPNLYWYRQAAGRGLQLLFYSVGIGQISSEVPQNLSASRPQDRQFILSSKKLLLSDSGFYLCAWRTSGSETQYFGPGTRLLVL.

Only a few counts were recorded for this clonotype. The chain joins TRBV6-2 or TRBV6-3 to TRBJ2-7; 9 bases align to TRBD2. The CDR3 runs 14 residues. CDR1 MNHEY and CDR2 SVGEGT come from the germline V gene. The J segment lost 1 base and the V segment lost 6 bases, leaving 4 bases of the junction unmatched. Here the CDR3 DNA reads TGTGCCAGCAGACTAGCGGGCGCGTCCTACGAGCAGTACTTC. Its protein product is CASRLAGASYEQYF.

Points on this clonotype: A much larger clone lies a single base off, so this may be a read error. The V and J genes are TRBV5-1 and TRBJ2-3, with D possibly TRBD1 on 5 matching bases. This CDR3 has 14 amino acids. The germline gives CDR1 SGHRS, CDR2 YFSETQ. The CDR3 loop reads CASSLSTDTDAQYF. The CDR3 DNA sequence: TGCGCCAGCAGCTTGTCGACAGACACAGATGCGCAGTATTTT.

This chain links TRBV9 with TRBJ1-1, with 9 nucleotides matching TRBD1. Germline V gene lookup returns CDR1 SGDLS and CDR2 YYNGEE. This CDR3 is built from 14 residues. J lost 5 bases, V lost 3 bases, and 5 bases had no gene match. In DNA, the CDR3 is TGTGCCAGCAGCGCCCGACAGGGGGGAACTGAAGCTTTCTTT. It codes for CASSARQGGTEAFF.

The chain uses TRBV7-2 and TRBJ1-5; D might be TRBD1 (5 bases). The CDR3 consists of 13 residues. The ends were cut back, 4 bases at V and 9 bases at J, with 13 bases in the middle. Germline-derived CDR1 and CDR2 are SGHTA and FQGNSA. The CDR3 nucleotides are TGTGCCAGCAGCTCGGGACCTACGGGGCCCCAGCATTTT. Translated: CASSSGPTGPQHF.

The chain recombines TRBV7-2 with TRBJ1-4; D not resolved. V lost 4 bases and J lost 7, with 7 bases in between. CDR3 length: 12 amino acids. The germline V gene has CDR1 SGHTA and CDR2 FQGNSA. The chain's CDR3 is CASSWTSEKLFF. The CDR3 DNA reads as TGTGCCAGCAGCTGGACGAGTGAAAAACTGTTTTTT.